This TCR beta chain came from a study of blood T cells in healthy people across ages. The authors isolated at least 7 million PBMCs per sample. Then a second PCR, running roughly 7 to 11 cycles, was carried out with a sample-barcoded 5' primer and a J-beta primer mix. TCRdb ran MiXCR on the 5' RACE reads and lists one entry per CDR3 protein. The table has 550,000 to 750,000 distinct CDR3 sequences, roughly 20% seen once. The germline V gene has CDR1 SGHRS and CDR2 YFSETQ. CDR3 length: 14 residues. The chain uses TRBV5-1 and TRBJ2-5; D perhaps matches TRBD1 (6 bases). The better agreement between TRBJ2-7 and the DNA end casts doubt on the J call. The sequence was obtained from a man between 65 and 80 years old in good health. Sequencing used blood. The CDR3 DNA follows: TGCGCCAGCAGCGACAGGAGCTCCACCTACGAGCAGTACTTC. It translates to CASSDRSSTYEQYF.